The sequence of this TCR beta chain was determined in a study of blood T cell repertoires in COVID-19. This CDR3 has 18 residues. Germline assignment: CDR1 SGHRS and CDR2 YFSETQ. V shed 0 bases, J shed 3 bases, and the junction held 8 bases outside the gene matches. Source study methods: Nucleated cell number was recorded as an estimate derived from reference gene primer amplification. The method was immunoSEQ multiplex PCR; TCRdb's version includes in-frame clones alone and lacks a portion of them. From that table come the V and J calls and clone size; the DNA was used to work out D and trimming. The data show 250,000 or so clones, with over 80% seen just once and 3% to 3.5% held by the top ten.

This chain connects TRBV5-1 to TRBJ2-2, with TRBD2 identical over 10 bases. The origin of this receptor is a woman aged 40 to 50 who had been exposed to COVID-19. The sequenced material came from PBMCs or T cells enriched from blood (not recorded which). CDR3: CASSLATLAGMHTGELFF. The CDR3 DNA reads as TGCGCCAGCAGCTTGGCCACACTAGCGGGGATGCACACCGGGGAGCTGTTTTTT. Complete variable domain (other parts from reference TRBV5-1 and TRBJ2-2): KAGVTQTPRYLIKTRGQQVTLSCSPISGHRSVSWYQQTPGQGLQFLFEYFSETQRNKGNFPGRFSGRQFSNSRSEMNVSTLELGDSALYLCASSLATLAGMHTGELFFGEGSRLTVL.